A selection of T cell receptor beta chains follows, all from one sample in a study of cytomegalovirus exposure and HLA in healthy donors. Clones were read by immunoSEQ multiplex PCR, and TCRdb kept only the in-frame ones, dropping some. The sample lists 90,000 to 120,000 clones; less than 75% were seen once. Sequenced material: PBMCs. These receptors originate from a middle-aged man in good health and CMV-seropositive. Each CDR3 is given with its conserved first and last residue. Rows may omit the clone size; those that give it use once, few, many or a size class.

size | V | CDR3
NA | TRBV5-1 | CASSPSTSGRVKSVRNEQFF
once | TRBV7-2 | CASSLGGGGQETQYF
few | TRBV23-1 | CASFKGGQGAWGYTF
NA | TRBV7-8 | CASSLEVLGASETQYF
NA | TRBV28 | CASSFSGTDLSGANVLTF
NA | TRBV6-5 | CASSDRGGGYTF
NA | TRBV5-1 | CASSIRQGTYEQYF
NA | TRBV7-8 | CASSLAGGGDEQFF
few | TRBV19 | CASSVAEKSPNYGYTF
NA | TRBV7-6 | CASSLGAVAYGYTF
NA | TRBV10-2 | CASSDRGLSIQYF
NA | TRBV18 | CASSQGQNYGYTF
NA | TRBV6-5 | CASSYSRGGGYTF
NA | TRBV7-2 | CASSQSGLAVYNEQFF
NA | TRBV30 | CAWTSGGTDTQYF
NA | TRBV10-1 | CASSDPDRGSETQYF
few | TRBV27 | CASSTRTSGSDEQYF
NA | TRBV7-3 | CASSPDSGNIIYF
NA | TRBV30 | CAWSVGTGTDTQYF
NA | TRBV19 | CASSTGGENTEAFF
NA | TRBV5-6 | CASSLGGRAYTGELFF
few | TRBV4-3 | CASSQDLSGSSTDTQYF